The source of this T cell receptor beta chain is a study of shared clonotypes between healthy human individuals. Study results and caveats: Tissue TCR repertoires likely differ from these blood-only repertoires. Several donors held about 5.1% of naive CD4 clonotypes in common. Clonotype sharing among the donors was expected to vary with sequencing depth. Unshared clonotypes carried lower generation probabilities than those common to all four donors.

Clones were sequenced by immunoSEQ multiplex PCR, and TCRdb holds only the in-frame ones, with some missing. The table records 740,000 or so clones, around 73% of them present only once. Per germline, CDR1 SGHAT and CDR2 FQNNGV. The CDR3 sequence is 16 residues long. The V and J ends lost 1 base and 5 bases respectively, with 15 bases between them. For this clone: The antigen is undetermined.

The sequenced material came from memory CD4+ T cells sorted from blood. This sample's subset: CD45RA-negative fraction. This clonotype was obtained from a woman aged 30 to 39 in good health. This sequence joins TRBV11-2 and TRBJ2-1; D remains unclear. Written as DNA, the CDR3 is TGTGCCAGCAGCTTAGTACGGGCACAAGCTAACAATGAGCAGTTCTTC. Translation: CASSLVRAQANNEQFF.